This TCR beta chain was found in a study of PD-1 blockade in classical Hodgkin lymphoma. Findings and caveats of the study: Relapsed/refractory patients reportedly had lower baseline diversity than newly diagnosed patients. CD8+ TCR diversity did not rise significantly by C4D1, unlike CD4+. What drove the repertoire differences, possibly disease activity or prior therapy, has not been defined. Individuals who commenced nivolumab within less than 1 year of ASCT were excluded.

Every patient relapsed after autologous stem cell transplantation, and brentuximab vedotin exposure varied. With respect to this clone: The antigen is not known.

Some clones are missing from TCRdb's copy, which holds only in-frame ones; the method was immunoSEQ multiplex PCR. The table has about 21,000 clones, about 64% seen once. This TCR was recovered from a human donor with classical Hodgkin lymphoma. This material consisted of peripheral blood mononuclear cells (PBMCs), taken at baseline.

CDR3 loop: CASSPPQRGGYNEQFF. DNA for the CDR3: TGTGCCAGCAGCCCCCCCCAGCGGGGAGGTTACAATGAGCAGTTCTTC. The V and J genes are TRBV5-4 and TRBJ2-1; 7 bases map to TRBD2. The CDR3 length is 16 residues. Germline V gene sequence: CDR1 SGHNT, CDR2 YYREEE (reference sequence). V was pared by 4 bases and J by 4 bases, with 11 bases of the junction left unmatched.